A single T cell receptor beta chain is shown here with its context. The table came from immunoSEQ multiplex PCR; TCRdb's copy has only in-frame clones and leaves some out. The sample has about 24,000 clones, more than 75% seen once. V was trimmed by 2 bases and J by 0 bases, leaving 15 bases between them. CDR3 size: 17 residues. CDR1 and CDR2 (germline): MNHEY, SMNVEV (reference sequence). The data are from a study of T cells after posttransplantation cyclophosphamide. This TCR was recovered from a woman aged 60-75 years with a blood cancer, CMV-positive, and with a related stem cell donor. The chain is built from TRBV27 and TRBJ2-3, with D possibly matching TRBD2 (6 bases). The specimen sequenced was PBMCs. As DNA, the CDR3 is TGTGCCAGCAGTTTAAGGGTGGGCGGGGCTAGCACAGATACGCAGTATTTT. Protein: CASSLRVGGASTDTQYF.